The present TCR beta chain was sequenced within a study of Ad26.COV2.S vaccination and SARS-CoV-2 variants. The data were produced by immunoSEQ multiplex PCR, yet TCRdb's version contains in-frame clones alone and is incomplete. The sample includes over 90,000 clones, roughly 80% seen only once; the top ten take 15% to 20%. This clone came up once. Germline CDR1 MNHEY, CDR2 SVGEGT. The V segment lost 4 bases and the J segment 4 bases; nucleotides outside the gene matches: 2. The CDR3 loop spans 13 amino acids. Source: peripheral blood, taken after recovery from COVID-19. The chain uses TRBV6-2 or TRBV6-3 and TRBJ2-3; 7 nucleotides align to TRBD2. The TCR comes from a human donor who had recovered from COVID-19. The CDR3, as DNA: TGTGCCAGCAGTTGGGGGGGGGCAGATACGCAGTATTTT. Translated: CASSWGGADTQYF.